The 15 T cell receptor beta chains below all came from one sample that was sequenced in a study of T cell clones after liver transplantation. The data were produced by immunoSEQ multiplex PCR, yet TCRdb's version contains in-frame clones alone and is incomplete. Counted here are 70,000 to 80,000 clones, about 92% occurring once; the ten biggest clones make up roughly 3%. Sequenced material: CD4+ T cells from blood, taken before liver transplant. Receptors originate from a human donor who received a liver transplant.

The chain combines TRBV5-1 with TRBJ1-5; D possibly corresponds to TRBD1 (6 bases). CDR3 length: 15 amino acids. Germline-derived CDR1 and CDR2 are SGHRS and YFSETQ. V lost 4 bases and J 11 bases, leaving 22 bases between the germline ends. The CDR3 region has the DNA TGCGCCAGCAGCCCTTCCGGGACACAGGAATGGACCCAGCATTTT. Translating gives CASSPSGTQEWTQHF. Based on the CDR3 plus reference TRBV5-1 and TRBJ1-5, the full variable domain is KAGVTQTPRYLIKTRGQQVTLSCSPISGHRSVSWYQQTPGQGLQFLFEYFSETQRNKGNFPGRFSGRQFSNSRSEMNVSTLELGDSALYLCASSPSGTQEWTQHFGDGTRLSIL.

The rearrangement joins TRBV5-1 to TRBJ2-3; tentative D call: TRBD2 (5 bases). The V gene lost 4 bases and the J gene lost 6 bases, with 12 bases spanning the gap. Germline V gene data show CDR1 as SGHRS and CDR2 as YFSETQ. The CDR3 has 13 amino acids. CDR3 DNA: TGCGCCAGCAGCATGGACTGGGTGGATACGCAGTATTTT. Translated, it gives CASSMDWVDTQYF.

V is TRBV30 and J is TRBJ2-2, with D perhaps matching TRBD1 (7 bases). The length of the CDR3 is 15 residues. CDR1 and CDR2 from the germline V gene are GTSNPN and SVGIG (reference sequence). With 8 bases removed from V and 5 bases from J, the gap between germline ends came to 21 bases. The CDR3 here is CARRLSRGVTGELFF. In DNA, the CDR3 is TGTGCCCGACGACTCAGCAGGGGGGTAACCGGGGAGCTGTTTTTT.

The chain has TRBV18 and TRBJ2-1; 7 bases are a match to TRBD1. The V segment lost 4 bases and the J segment 9 bases; nucleotides outside the gene matches: 12. The V gene's germline CDR1 is KGHSH and CDR2 LQKENI. The CDR3 consists of 15 residues. The CDR3, as DNA: TGTGCCAGCTCACTCCAGAGTAGGGCAGGGGGTGAGCAGTTCTTC. Translating gives CASSLQSRAGGEQFF.

The chain links TRBV28 to TRBJ2-4, with 7 bases aligning to TRBD1. With 7 bases clipped from V and 4 bases from J, the junction kept 4 bases outside the gene matches. This CDR3 is 13 amino acids long. Germline V lookup: CDR1 MDHEN, CDR2 SYDVKM. The CDR3 nucleotides read TGTGCCAGCATCGACAGGGAGAAAAACATTCAGTACTTC. This translates into CASIDREKNIQYF.

The chain carries TRBV2 and TRBJ1-1; 7 positions match TRBD1. This CDR3 is 16 amino acids long. The junction had 7 bases not matched to a gene; V was cut back by 3 bases and J by 0 bases. Germline-derived CDR1 and CDR2 are SNHLY and FYNNEI. CDR3 in amino acids: CASSDPGQLLNTEAFF. The CDR3 bases are TGTGCCAGCAGTGACCCGGGACAGCTTCTGAACACTGAAGCTTTCTTT.

This chain joins TRBV9 and TRBJ1-1; tentative D call: TRBD1 (5 bases). Trimming took 4 bases from V and 4 from J, leaving 20 bases between them. The CDR3 loop spans 16 amino acids. Per the germline V gene, CDR1 is SGDLS and CDR2 is YYNGEE. This CDR3 is CASSKSLGGDGTEAFF. The CDR3 DNA reads as TGTGCCAGCAGCAAGTCCCTGGGGGGGGATGGCACTGAAGCTTTCTTT.

The V call is TRBV7-2, the J call TRBJ2-1; D gene unclear. The CDR3 runs to 15 residues. Germline V gives CDR1 SGHTA, CDR2 FQGNSA. V lost 1 base to trimming and J lost 6 bases, with 13 bases between them. CDR3 DNA sequence: TGTGCCAGCAGCTTAGTATTTGCCAGCAGCAATGAGCAGTTCTTC. This codes for CASSLVFASSNEQFF.

The V and J genes are TRBV20-1 and TRBJ1-1, with unresolved D. V shed 5 bases and J shed 5 bases, with 9 bases lying between them. Germline CDR1 and CDR2: DFQATT and SNEGSKA (reference sequence). This CDR3 has 11 amino acids. CDR3 sequence: CSAPGGTEAFF. CDR3 DNA: TGCAGTGCTCCTGGTGGTACTGAAGCTTTCTTT.

This chain joins TRBV9 and TRBJ2-2; D possibly corresponds to TRBD2 (5 bases). Per the germline V gene, CDR1 is SGDLS and CDR2 is YYNGEE. This CDR3 has 16 residues. V lost 0 bases to trimming and J lost 4 bases, with 13 bases between them. CDR3 sequence (DNA): TGTGCCAGCAGCGTAGGACACCATGAGGGCACCGGGGAGCTGTTTTTT. Translation gives CASSVGHHEGTGELFF.

V is TRBV5-6 and J is TRBJ1-3; TRBD1 might be the D (5 bases). The CDR3 consists of 13 residues. V was pared by 3 bases and J by 5 bases, with 9 bases between. CDR1 and CDR2 from the germline V gene are SGHDT and YYEEEE. In nucleotides, the CDR3 is TGTGCCAGCAGCTCTGGGGGGAGAAACACCATATATTTT. It specifies CASSSGGRNTIYF.

The chain recombines TRBV7-9 with TRBJ2-5, with 9 bases lining up with TRBD2. V was clipped by 8 bases and J by 4 bases; unmatched bases: 2. The CDR3 is 12 residues long. Germline values: CDR1 SEHNR, CDR2 FQNEAQ (reference sequence). CDR3: CASAGGVETQYF. CDR3 in DNA: TGTGCCAGCGCGGGAGGGGTAGAGACCCAGTACTTC.

The sample holds one count of this clone. The J gene is TRBJ2-7, the V gene TRBV6-1, with D perhaps TRBD1 (6 bases). The CDR3 extends over 13 amino acids. Per germline, CDR1 MNHNS and CDR2 SASEGT. Trimming took 5 bases from V and 2 from J, leaving 10 bases between them. The CDR3 reads CASSFNRAYEQYF. CDR3 bases: TGTGCCAGCAGTTTTAACAGGGCCTACGAGCAGTACTTC.

V is TRBV5-1 and J is TRBJ2-7; no definite D call. The CDR3 is made up of 16 amino acids. The germline V gene encodes CDR1 SGHRS and CDR2 YFSETQ. V lost 4 bases to trimming and J lost 0 bases, with 17 bases between them. The CDR3 coding sequence is TGCGCCAGCAGCCTTACTATAAAAGCGAGCTCCTACGAGCAGTACTTC. Amino acid sequence: CASSLTIKASSYEQYF. Variable domain in full (rest from reference TRBV5-1 and TRBJ2-7): KAGVTQTPRYLIKTRGQQVTLSCSPISGHRSVSWYQQTPGQGLQFLFEYFSETQRNKGNFPGRFSGRQFSNSRSEMNVSTLELGDSALYLCASSLTIKASSYEQYFGPGTRLTVT.

The sample holds one count of this clone. The chain joins TRBV29-1 to TRBJ2-7; perhaps D is TRBD1 or TRBD2 (6 bases each). The CDR3 is made up of 12 amino acids. V gave up 4 bases and J gave up 2 bases, with 9 bases separating them. The germline gives CDR1 SQVTM, CDR2 ANQGSEA. The CDR3 region has the DNA TGCAGCGTTGCGGGGGCCCCCTACGAGCAGTACTTC. Protein: CSVAGAPYEQYF.